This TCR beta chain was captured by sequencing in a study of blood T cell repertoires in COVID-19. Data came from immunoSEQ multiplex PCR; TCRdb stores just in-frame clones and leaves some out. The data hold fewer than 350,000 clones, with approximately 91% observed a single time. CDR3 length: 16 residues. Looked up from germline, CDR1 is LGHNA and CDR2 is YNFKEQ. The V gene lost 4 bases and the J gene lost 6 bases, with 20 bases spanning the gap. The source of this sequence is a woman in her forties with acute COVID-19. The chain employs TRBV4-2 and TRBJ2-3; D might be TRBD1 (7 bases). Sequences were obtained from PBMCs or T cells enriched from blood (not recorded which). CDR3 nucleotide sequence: TGTGCCAGCAGCCTTGCCAGGGGGGCAAGCTCGGATACGCAGTATTTT. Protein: CASSLARGASSDTQYF.